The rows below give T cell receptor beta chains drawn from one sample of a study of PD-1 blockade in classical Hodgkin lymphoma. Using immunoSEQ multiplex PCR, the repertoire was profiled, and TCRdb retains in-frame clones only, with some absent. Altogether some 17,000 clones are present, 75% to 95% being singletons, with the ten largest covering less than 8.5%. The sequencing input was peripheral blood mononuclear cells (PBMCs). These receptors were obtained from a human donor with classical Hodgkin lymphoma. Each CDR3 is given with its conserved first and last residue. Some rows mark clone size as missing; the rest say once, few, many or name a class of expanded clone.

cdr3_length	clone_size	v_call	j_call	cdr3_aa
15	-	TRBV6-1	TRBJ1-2	CASSLLYRVEGGYTF
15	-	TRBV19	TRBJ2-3	CASSMMAGGTDTQYF
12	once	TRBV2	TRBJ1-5	CASNQGNEPQHF
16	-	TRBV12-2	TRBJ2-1	CASRLRARDRYNEQFF
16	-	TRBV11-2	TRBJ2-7	CASSPLTGVNIYEQYF
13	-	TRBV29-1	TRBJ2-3	CSVYTGWPDTQYF
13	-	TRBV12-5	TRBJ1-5	CASDFGSWQPQHF
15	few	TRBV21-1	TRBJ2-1	CASSKPTRGGNEQFF
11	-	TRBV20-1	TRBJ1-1	CSARGLAVWVF
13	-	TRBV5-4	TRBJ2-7	CASSLRGGYEQYF
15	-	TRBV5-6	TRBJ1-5	CASSLYDRGHQPQHF
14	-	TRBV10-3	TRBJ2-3	CAIKLTGNADTQYF
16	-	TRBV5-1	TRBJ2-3	CASFAGRGVSTDTQYF
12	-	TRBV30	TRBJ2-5	CAWSDNQETQYF
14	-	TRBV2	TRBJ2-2	CASIWMGGSGELFF
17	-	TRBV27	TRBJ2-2	CASSKTGGFPNTGELFF
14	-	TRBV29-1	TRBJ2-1	CSVETRSSYNEQFF
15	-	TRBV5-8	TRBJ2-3	CASSPWGAGIDTQYF
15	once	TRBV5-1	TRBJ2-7	CASSSQGAPAYEQYF
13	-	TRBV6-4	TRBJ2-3	CASSLTGVDTQYF
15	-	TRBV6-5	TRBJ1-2	CAISGGTGEKVGYTF
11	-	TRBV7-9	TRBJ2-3	CASSLDHTQYF
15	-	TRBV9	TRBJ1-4	CASSVVQGMGEKLFF
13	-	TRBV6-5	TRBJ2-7	CASSYRVSYEQYF
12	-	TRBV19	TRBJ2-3	CASSEAGNTQYF
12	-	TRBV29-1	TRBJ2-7	CSVNTGTYEQYF
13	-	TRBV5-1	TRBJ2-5	CASSRRKGETQYF